The clone carrying this T cell receptor (beta chain) was counted once. These data originate in a study of blood T cell repertoires in COVID-19. The wider study: The origin of the acute and convalescent COVID-19 samples was the United States, Italy and Spain.

Individuals aged roughly 18 to 95 years were recruited from 20 to 25 US areas. Clones were read by immunoSEQ multiplex PCR, and TCRdb kept only the in-frame ones, dropping some. The sample contains just over 300,000 clones, 80% to 90% of which appear only once. CDR1 is SGDLS and CDR2 is YYNGEE in the germline V gene. V was pared by 0 bases and J by 7 bases, with 16 bases between. This CDR3 has 16 amino acids. This TCR derives from a man under 40 who had recovered from COVID-19. Material for sequencing was PBMCs or T cells enriched from blood (not recorded which). This chain connects TRBV9 to TRBJ2-2, with D unresolved. The CDR3: CASSVDPGIADGELFF. The CDR3 DNA follows: TGTGCCAGCAGCGTAGATCCAGGAATTGCAGACGGGGAGCTGTTTTTT.